This passage covers 13 T cell receptor beta chains from one sample sequenced in a study of blood T cell repertoires in COVID-19. Using immunoSEQ multiplex PCR, the repertoire was profiled, and TCRdb retains in-frame clones only, with some absent. The repertoire holds about 80,000 clones, with about 82% as singletons. What was sequenced was peripheral blood. The origin of the receptors is an elderly woman with acute or convalescent COVID-19.

V gene TRBV5-1 combines with J gene TRBJ1-4; TRBD1 might be the D (6 bases). Trimming took off 4 bases at V and 4 bases at J, with 14 bases between the two ends. This CDR3 spans 15 amino acids. Germline CDR1 SGHRS, CDR2 YFSETQ. CDR3 nucleotides: TGCGCCAGCAGCCCCAGGGGACGGGGTAATGAAAAACTGTTTTTT. This encodes CASSPRGRGNEKLFF.

J is TRBJ2-7 and V is TRBV6-2 or TRBV6-3; maybe TRBD1 (6 bases). Trimming removed 0 bases at V and 5 bases at J, with 17 bases between. Germline lookup yields CDR1 MNHEY and CDR2 SVGEGT. The CDR3 sequence is 16 residues long. The CDR3 region has the DNA TGTGCCAGCAGTTACTCTACAGGGTTAAGGACCAACGAGCAGTACTTC. Amino acids: CASSYSTGLRTNEQYF.

The V and J genes are TRBV5-1 and TRBJ2-4; the D is unclear. Trimming cost V 4 bases and J 0 bases, with 8 bases left between them. CDR3 length: 14 residues. In germline, CDR1 is SGHRS, CDR2 YFSETQ. The CDR3 DNA is TGCGCCAGCAGCGTTACAGTAGCCAAAAACATTCAGTACTTC. This gives the protein CASSVTVAKNIQYF.

This clone was seen a handful of times. The DNA for the CDR3 is TGTGCCAGCAGCGACGGGACAGGGGGCATCGGAGATACGCAGTATTTT. Its protein product is CASSDGTGGIGDTQYF. The V and J genes are TRBV9 and TRBJ2-3; 12 bases agree with TRBD1. V dropped 3 bases and J dropped 5; count of bases not matched to a gene: 7. Germline V gene sequence: CDR1 SGDLS, CDR2 YYNGEE. The CDR3 has 16 amino acids.

V gene TRBV7-9 combines with J gene TRBJ1-6; 8 nucleotides match TRBD1. Germline V lookup: CDR1 SEHNR, CDR2 FQNEAQ (reference sequence). This CDR3 is 15 amino acids long. Trimming cost V 6 bases and J 7 bases; bases outside gene matches: 8. In DNA form, the CDR3 reads TGTGCCAGCAGGACCGGACAGGGTGAGAATTCACCCCTCCACTTT. Protein sequence: CASRTGQGENSPLHF.

The chain couples TRBV6-5 to TRBJ2-7; weak D call: TRBD2 (5 bases). The CDR3 totals 12 residues. CDR1 is MNHEY, CDR2 SVGAGI, per germline. Trimming removed 7 bases from V and 3 bases from J, with 10 bases in between. CDR3 in DNA: TGTGCCAGCACCCCGGGAATCTACGAGCAGTACTTC. It specifies CASTPGIYEQYF.

This clone was seen a single time. The chain couples TRBV6-5 to TRBJ1-6; the match to TRBD1 covers 7 bases. The length of the CDR3 is 16 residues. Looked up from germline, CDR1 is MNHEY and CDR2 is SVGAGI. J lost 3 bases, V lost 2 bases, and 4 bases had no gene match. CDR3 bases: TGTGCCAGCAGTTACAGACAGGGTATCTATAATTCACCCCTCCACTTT. Protein: CASSYRQGIYNSPLHF.

The V call is TRBV5-1, the J call TRBJ1-2, with TRBD1 matching over 7 bases. The V segment lost 0 bases and the J segment 8 bases; nucleotides outside the gene matches: 4. The CDR3 is 13 residues long. In germline, CDR1 is SGHRS, CDR2 YFSETQ. The CDR3 here is CASSLDEGAGYTF. In DNA, the CDR3 is TGCGCCAGCAGCTTGGACGAGGGGGCGGGCTACACCTTC.

The table lists this clone with a count of one. This rearrangement joins TRBV6-6 to TRBJ1-3; D gene uncertain. Trimming pared 6 bases from V and 7 bases from J, leaving 7 bases between. CDR3 size: 11 residues. The germline V gene has CDR1 MNHNY and CDR2 SVGAGI (reference sequence). The CDR3 DNA is TGTGCCAGCAGCTCCAGTAACACCATATATTTT. It is translated as CASSSSNTIYF.

The chain uses TRBV28 and TRBJ2-3; 9 bases line up with TRBD1. From germline, CDR1 is MDHEN and CDR2 SYDVKM. CDR3 length: 14 amino acids. With 6 bases clipped from V and 7 bases from J, the junction kept 8 bases outside the gene matches. In DNA, the CDR3 is TGTGCCAGCAGCACCGGACAGGGGTGGAATACGCAGTATTTT. Protein: CASSTGQGWNTQYF.

The chain joins TRBV11-2 to TRBJ2-5; 7 bases map to TRBD2. Losses at the gene ends were 4 bases for V and 5 bases for J; bases not matched to a gene: 10. Germline-derived CDR1 and CDR2 are SGHAT and FQNNGV. CDR3 length: 15 residues. DNA of the CDR3: TGTGCCAGCAGCTCCGGGACTAAGCGGTCGGAGACCCAGTACTTC. As protein: CASSSGTKRSETQYF.

This clone was seen a few times. The V and J genes are TRBV5-6 and TRBJ1-1, with D maybe TRBD1 (6 bases). CDR1 SGHDT and CDR2 YYEEEE come from the germline V gene. This CDR3 has 14 amino acids. V gave up 0 bases and J gave up 3 bases, with 9 bases separating them. The CDR3 DNA is TGTGCCAGCAGCTTGGGGACAGACTACACTGAAGCTTTCTTT. Its protein is CASSLGTDYTEAFF. Based on the CDR3 plus reference TRBV5-6 and TRBJ1-1, the full variable domain is DAGVTQSPTHLIKTRGQQVTLRCSPKSGHDTVSWYQQALGQGPQFIFQYYEEEERQRGNFPDRFSGHQFPNYSSELNVNALLLGDSALYLCASSLGTDYTEAFFGQGTRLTVV.

The rearrangement links TRBV4-1 to TRBJ1-2; D remains unclear. The CDR3 spans 14 residues. V lost 1 base, J lost 8 bases, and 14 bases lay in between. The V gene's germline CDR1 is MGHRA and CDR2 YSYEKL. Written as DNA, the CDR3 is TGCGCCAGCAGCCAAGGGTTAGCAAGAGGAGGCTACACCTTC. Translated: CASSQGLARGGYTF.